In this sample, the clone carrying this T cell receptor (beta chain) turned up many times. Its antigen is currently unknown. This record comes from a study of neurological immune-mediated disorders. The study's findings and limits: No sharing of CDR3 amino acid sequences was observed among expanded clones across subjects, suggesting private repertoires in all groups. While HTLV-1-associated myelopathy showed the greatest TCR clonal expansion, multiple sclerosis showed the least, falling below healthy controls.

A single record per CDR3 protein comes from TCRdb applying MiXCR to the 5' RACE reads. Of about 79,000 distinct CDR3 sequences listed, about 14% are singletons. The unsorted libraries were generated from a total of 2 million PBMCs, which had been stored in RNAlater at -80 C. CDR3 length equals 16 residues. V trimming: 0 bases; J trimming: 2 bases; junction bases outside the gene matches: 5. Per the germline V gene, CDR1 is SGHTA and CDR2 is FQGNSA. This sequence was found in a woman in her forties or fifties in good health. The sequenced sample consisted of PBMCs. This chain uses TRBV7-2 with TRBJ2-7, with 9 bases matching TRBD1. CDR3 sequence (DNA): TGTGCCAGCAGCTTAGCGGGGACAGGGACGGCCTACGAGCAGTACTTC. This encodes CASSLAGTGTAYEQYF.